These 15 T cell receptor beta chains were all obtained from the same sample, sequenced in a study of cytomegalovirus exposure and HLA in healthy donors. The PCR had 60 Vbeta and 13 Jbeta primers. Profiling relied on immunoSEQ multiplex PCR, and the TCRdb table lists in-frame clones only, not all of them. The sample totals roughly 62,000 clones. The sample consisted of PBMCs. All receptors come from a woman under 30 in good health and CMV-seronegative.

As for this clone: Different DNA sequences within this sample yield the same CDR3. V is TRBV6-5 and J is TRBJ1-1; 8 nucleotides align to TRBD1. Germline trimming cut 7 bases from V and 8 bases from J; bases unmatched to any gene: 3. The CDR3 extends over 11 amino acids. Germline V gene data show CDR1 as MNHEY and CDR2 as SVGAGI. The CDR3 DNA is TGTGCCAGCATCGGACAGGGAGAAGCTTTCTTT. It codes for CASIGQGEAFF.

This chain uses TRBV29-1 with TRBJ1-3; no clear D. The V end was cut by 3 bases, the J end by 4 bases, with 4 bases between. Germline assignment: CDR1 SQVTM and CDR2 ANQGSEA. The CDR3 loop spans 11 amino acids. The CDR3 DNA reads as TGCAGCGTTGAGTCGGGAAACACCATATATTTT. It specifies CSVESGNTIYF.

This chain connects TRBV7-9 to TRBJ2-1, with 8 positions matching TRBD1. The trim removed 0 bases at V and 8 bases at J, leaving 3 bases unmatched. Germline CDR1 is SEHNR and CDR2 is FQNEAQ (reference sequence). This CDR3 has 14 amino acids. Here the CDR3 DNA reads TGTGCCAGCAGCTTAGCCAGGGGGCACGATGAGCAGTTCTTC. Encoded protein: CASSLARGHDEQFF.

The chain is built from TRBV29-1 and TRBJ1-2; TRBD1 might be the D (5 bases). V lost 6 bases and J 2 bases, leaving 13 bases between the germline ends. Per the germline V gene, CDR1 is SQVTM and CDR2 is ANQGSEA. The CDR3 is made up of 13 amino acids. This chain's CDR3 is CSVSGTSNYGYTF. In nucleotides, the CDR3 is TGCAGCGTCTCCGGGACTTCAAACTATGGCTACACCTTC. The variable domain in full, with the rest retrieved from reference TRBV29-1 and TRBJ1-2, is SAVISQKPSRDICQRGTSLTIQCQVDSQVTMMFWYRQQPGQSLTLIATANQGSEATYESGFVIDKFPISRPNLTFSTLTVSNMSPEDSSIYLCSVSGTSNYGYTFGSGTRLTVV.

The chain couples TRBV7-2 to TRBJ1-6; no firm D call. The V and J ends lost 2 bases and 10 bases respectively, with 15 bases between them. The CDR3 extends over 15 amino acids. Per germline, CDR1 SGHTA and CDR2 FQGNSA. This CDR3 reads CASSLIPAGGSPLHF. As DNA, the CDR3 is TGTGCCAGCAGCTTAATCCCGGCGGGAGGGTCACCCCTCCACTTT.

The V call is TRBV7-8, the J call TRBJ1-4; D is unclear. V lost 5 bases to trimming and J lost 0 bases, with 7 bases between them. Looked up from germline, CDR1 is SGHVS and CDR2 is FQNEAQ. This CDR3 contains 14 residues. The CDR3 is CASSPTTTNEKLFF. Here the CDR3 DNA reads TGTGCCAGCAGCCCTACTACAACTAATGAAAAACTGTTTTTT.

The CDR3 loop reads CASSLNRVEAGNTIYF. The CDR3, as DNA: TGTGCCAGCAGTTTGAATCGTGTAGAGGCTGGAAACACCATATATTTT. The chain joins TRBV27 to TRBJ1-3, with unresolved D. Trimming pared 3 bases from V and 2 bases from J, leaving 14 bases between. From germline, CDR1 is MNHEY and CDR2 SMNVEV (reference sequence). The CDR3 runs 16 residues.

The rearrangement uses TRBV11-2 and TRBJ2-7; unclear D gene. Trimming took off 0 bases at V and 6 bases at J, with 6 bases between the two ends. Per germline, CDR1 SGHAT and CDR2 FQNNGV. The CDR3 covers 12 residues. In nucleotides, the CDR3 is TGTGCCAGCAGCTTAGATCTCCCCGAGCAGTACTTC. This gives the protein CASSLDLPEQYF. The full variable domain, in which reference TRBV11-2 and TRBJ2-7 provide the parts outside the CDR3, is EAGVAQSPRYKIIEKRQSVAFWCNPISGHATLYWYQQILGQGPKLLIQFQNNGVVDDSQLPKDRFSAERLKGVDSTLKIQPAKLEDSAVYLCASSLDLPEQYFGPGTRLTVT.

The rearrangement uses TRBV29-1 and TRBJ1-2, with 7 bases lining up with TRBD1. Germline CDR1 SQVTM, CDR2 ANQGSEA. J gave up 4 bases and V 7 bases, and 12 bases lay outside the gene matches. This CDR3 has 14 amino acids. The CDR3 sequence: CSAGGDSFLYGYTF. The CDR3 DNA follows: TGCAGCGCCGGTGGGGACAGTTTTCTCTATGGCTACACCTTC.

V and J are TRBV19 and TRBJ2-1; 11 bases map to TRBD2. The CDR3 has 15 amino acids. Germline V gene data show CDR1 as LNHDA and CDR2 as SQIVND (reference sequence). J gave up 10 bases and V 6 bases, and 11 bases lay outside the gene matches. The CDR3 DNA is TGTGCCAGTAGCCCGACTAGCGGGATAGGTATCGAGCAGTTCTTC. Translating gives CASSPTSGIGIEQFF.

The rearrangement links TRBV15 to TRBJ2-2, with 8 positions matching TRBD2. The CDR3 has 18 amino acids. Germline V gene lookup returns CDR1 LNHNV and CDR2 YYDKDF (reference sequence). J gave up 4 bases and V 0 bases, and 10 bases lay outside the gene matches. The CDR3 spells CATSRDYVREVVTGELFF. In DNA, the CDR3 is TGTGCCACCAGCAGAGATTACGTGCGGGAGGTGGTCACCGGGGAGCTGTTTTTT.

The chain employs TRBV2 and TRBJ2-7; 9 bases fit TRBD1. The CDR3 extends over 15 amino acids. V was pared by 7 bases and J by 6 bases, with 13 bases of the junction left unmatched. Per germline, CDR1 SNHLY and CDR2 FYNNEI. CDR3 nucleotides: TGTGCCAGCACCCGAATGAGGACAGGGGCGGCCGAGCAGTACTTC. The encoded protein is CASTRMRTGAAEQYF.

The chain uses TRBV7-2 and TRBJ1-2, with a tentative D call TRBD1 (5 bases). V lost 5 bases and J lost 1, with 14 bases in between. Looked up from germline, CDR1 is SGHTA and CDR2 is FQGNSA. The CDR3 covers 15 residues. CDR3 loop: CASSRGMTDNYGYTF. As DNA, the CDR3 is TGTGCCAGCAGCCGGGGGATGACAGATAACTATGGCTACACCTTC.

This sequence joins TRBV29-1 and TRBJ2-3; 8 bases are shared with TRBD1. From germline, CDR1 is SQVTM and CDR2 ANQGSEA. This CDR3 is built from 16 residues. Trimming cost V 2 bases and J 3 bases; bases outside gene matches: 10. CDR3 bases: TGCAGCGTTGAAACGTTAGGCAGGGGGCTTACAGATACGCAGTATTTT. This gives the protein CSVETLGRGLTDTQYF.

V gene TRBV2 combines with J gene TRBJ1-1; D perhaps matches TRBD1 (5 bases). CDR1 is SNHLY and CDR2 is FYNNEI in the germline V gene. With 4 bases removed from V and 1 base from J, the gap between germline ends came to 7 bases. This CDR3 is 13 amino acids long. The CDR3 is CASSGGGNTEAFF. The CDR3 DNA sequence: TGTGCCAGCAGTGGCGGGGGGAACACTGAAGCTTTCTTT.